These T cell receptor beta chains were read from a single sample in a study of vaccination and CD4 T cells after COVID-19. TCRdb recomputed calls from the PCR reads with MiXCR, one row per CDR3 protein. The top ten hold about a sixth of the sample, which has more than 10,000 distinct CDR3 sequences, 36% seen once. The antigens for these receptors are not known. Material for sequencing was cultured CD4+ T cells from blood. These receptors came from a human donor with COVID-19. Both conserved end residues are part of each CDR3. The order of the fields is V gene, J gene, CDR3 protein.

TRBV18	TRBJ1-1	CASSPNRPSSTLMNTEAFF
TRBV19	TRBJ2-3	CASSDKQRSTDTQYF
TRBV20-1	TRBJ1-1	CSARAGAQEAFF
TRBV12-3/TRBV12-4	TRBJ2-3	CASSFTGSGTDTQYF
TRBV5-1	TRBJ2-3	CAETGGWTDTQYF
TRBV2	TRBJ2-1	CASKSADEQFF
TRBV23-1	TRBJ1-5	CASPIGQGPGQPQHF
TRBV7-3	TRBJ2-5	CASTSGVGPQETQYF
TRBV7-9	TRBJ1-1	CASSLTQGAMEAFF
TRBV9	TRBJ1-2	CASSPRTGDYGYTF
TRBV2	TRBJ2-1	CASRQSGVDFYNEQFF
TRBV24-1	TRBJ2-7	CATSDSDIYEQYF
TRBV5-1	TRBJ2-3	CASRRGGGGSDTQYF
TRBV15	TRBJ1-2	CATSRDGRTGANYGYTF
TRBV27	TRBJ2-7	CASRYRTSGDYEQYF
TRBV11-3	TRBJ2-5	CASSLVRLQETQYF
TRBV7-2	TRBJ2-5	CASSQRRGGQETQYF
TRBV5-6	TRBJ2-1	CASSLRVSFSYNEQFF
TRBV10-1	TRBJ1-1	CASSEGLNTEAFF
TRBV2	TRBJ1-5	CASSVTSTLDQPQHF
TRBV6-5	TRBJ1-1	CASSSPSRLANTEAFF
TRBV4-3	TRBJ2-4	CASSQDPHLAKNIQYF
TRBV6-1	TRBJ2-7	CASRGAGIAGGIYEQYF
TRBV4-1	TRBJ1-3	CASSQAGFSGNTIYF
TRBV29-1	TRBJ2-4	CSVEDPTVGGRYIQYF
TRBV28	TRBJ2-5	CASSSPPGTQYF
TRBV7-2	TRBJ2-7	CASSLGGGLEQYF
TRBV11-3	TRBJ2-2	CASSLLEGGELFF
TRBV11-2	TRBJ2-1	CASSPSLAGGGNEQFF
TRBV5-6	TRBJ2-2	CASSLRRGTTTTGELFF
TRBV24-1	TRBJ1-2	CATSEGTSFYGYTF
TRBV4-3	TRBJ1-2	CASSHQTGDYGYTF
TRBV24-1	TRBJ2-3	CATSDRTGISTDTQYF
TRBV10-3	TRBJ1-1	CAISESPGVNTEAFF
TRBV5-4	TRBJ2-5	CASSGGRPETQYF
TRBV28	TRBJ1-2	CASHDRASPGGYTF
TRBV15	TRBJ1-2	CATSAGGAIYGYTF
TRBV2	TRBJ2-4	CASNEQGLAKNIQYF
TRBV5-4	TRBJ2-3	CASSFPGGGTDTQYF
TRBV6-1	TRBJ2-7	CASAASGGSYEQYF
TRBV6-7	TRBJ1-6	CASRLGEVNSPLHF
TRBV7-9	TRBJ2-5	CASGGVDETQYF
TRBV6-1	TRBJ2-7	CATSGWGHVSYEQYF
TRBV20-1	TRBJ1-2	CSATRGANYGYTF
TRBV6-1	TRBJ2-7	CASRRQGAYEQYF
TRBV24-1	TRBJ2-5	CATSDSLAGGGETQYF